This TCR beta chain stems from a study of vaccination effects on CD4 cells after COVID-19. As for the study in general: The participants, recipients of two vaccine doses, got either BNT162b2 or mRNA-1273.

About this clone itself: What it recognizes is unknown.

ViraFEST expansion of antigen-specific CD4+ T cells with viral peptide pools preceded sequencing. An approximately 10-day culture period preceded the isolation of CD4+ T cells. Neither prior SARS-CoV-2 infection nor positive nucleocapsid antibodies were present in the vaccine recipients. The CDR3 has 17 residues. In germline, CDR1 is SGHAT, CDR2 FQNNGV. J gave up 9 bases and V 5 bases, and 15 bases lay outside the gene matches. Using immunoSEQ multiplex PCR, the repertoire was profiled, and TCRdb retains in-frame clones only, with some absent. The table has tens of thousands of clones, approximately 75% seen once.

This specimen was CD4+ T cells from PBMCs cultured with HCoV-NL63 spike peptides, taken before COVID-19 vaccination. The clonotype was recovered from a human donor who received a COVID-19 vaccine. The V and J genes are TRBV11-2 and TRBJ1-6, with 8 bases fitting TRBD1. In DNA, the CDR3 is TGTGCCAGCAGCCTAGGGGGGGGACAGGTCATCCGTTCACCCCTCCACTTT. Amino acids: CASSLGGGQVIRSPLHF.